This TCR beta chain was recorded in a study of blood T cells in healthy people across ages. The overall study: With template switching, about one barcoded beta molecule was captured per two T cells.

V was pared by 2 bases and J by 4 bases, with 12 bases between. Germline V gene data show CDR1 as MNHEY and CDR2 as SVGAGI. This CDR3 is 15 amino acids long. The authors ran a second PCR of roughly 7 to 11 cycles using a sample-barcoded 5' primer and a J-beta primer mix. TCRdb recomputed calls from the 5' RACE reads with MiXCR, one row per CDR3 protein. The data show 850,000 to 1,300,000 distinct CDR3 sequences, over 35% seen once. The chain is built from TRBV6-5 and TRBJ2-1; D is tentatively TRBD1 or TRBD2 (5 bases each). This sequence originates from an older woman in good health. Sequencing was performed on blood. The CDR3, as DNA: TGTGCCAGCAGTTACCCGCCGGGGCAGTACAATGAGCAGTTCTTC. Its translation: CASSYPPGQYNEQFF.